This passage covers 15 T cell receptor beta chains from one sample sequenced in a study of radiation and T cells in renal cell carcinoma. Here immunoSEQ multiplex PCR was the method, and the copy in TCRdb shows in-frame clones only, minus some. The table has about 77,000 clones, roughly 83% seen once. Time point given: blood 4 weeks post-SBRT, at nephrectomy. Described treatment: 15 Gy SBRT to primary tumor, nephrectomy 4 weeks later. The sample was blood, taken from a patient whose treatment included radiotherapy and nephrectomy. The receptor source for this set is a woman aged 60-75 years with renal cell carcinoma.

The chain uses TRBV10-2 and TRBJ2-3; 8 bases line up with TRBD1. The V gene's germline CDR1 is WSHSY and CDR2 SAAADI. The CDR3 sequence is 15 residues long. V lost 3 bases and J lost 4; bases outside the gene matches: 6. The CDR3 nucleotides are TGCGCCAGCAGTGAAGACAGGGGTGGCGCAGATACGCAGTATTTT. Translating it yields CASSEDRGGADTQYF.

V and J are TRBV10-1 and TRBJ2-5, with D tentatively TRBD2 (7 bases). Germline V lookup: CDR1 WNHNN, CDR2 SYGVQD (reference sequence). Trimming left V 3 bases short and J 2 bases short, with 13 bases between. The CDR3 is made up of 15 amino acids. CDR3 nucleotides: TGCGCCAGCAGTGACGAGGGGGGGCATCAAGAGACCCAGTACTTC. Translating it yields CASSDEGGHQETQYF.

The table lists this clone with a count of one. This chain joins TRBV7-2 and TRBJ1-2; 10 bases are shared with TRBD1. The CDR3 loop spans 14 amino acids. Germline CDR1 reads SGHTA; CDR2 reads FQGNSA. V lost 6 bases, J lost 8 bases, and 9 bases stayed unmatched. The CDR3 spells CASRDRQGAGGYTF. For the CDR3, the DNA is TGTGCCAGCAGGGATAGACAGGGGGCTGGGGGCTACACCTTC.

The chain employs TRBV19 and TRBJ2-1, with 7 bases fitting TRBD2. Trimming at V came to 5 bases and at J to 4 bases, leaving 8 bases not matched to a gene. The germline V gene encodes CDR1 LNHDA and CDR2 SQIVND (reference sequence). The CDR3 sequence is 15 residues long. The CDR3 is CASSRASGYYNEQFF. CDR3 coding DNA: TGTGCCAGTAGTCGCGCTAGCGGTTATTACAATGAGCAGTTCTTC.

The V call is TRBV18, the J call TRBJ2-7; 13 bases fit TRBD2. Germline loops: CDR1 KGHSH, CDR2 LQKENI. There are 16 residues in the CDR3. V was pared by 5 bases and J by 5 bases, with 9 bases of the junction left unmatched. The CDR3 sequence: CASSLPGLAGNDEQYF. The CDR3, as DNA: TGTGCCAGCTCATTACCGGGACTAGCGGGAAATGACGAGCAGTACTTC.

The chain uses TRBV7-2 and TRBJ1-1; a possible D gene is TRBD1 (5 bases). V was pared by 2 bases and J by 5 bases, with 15 bases between. The CDR3 is made up of 15 amino acids. CDR1 and CDR2 from the germline V gene are SGHTA and FQGNSA. CDR3 sequence: CASSLSAGGGTEAFF. CDR3 sequence (DNA): TGTGCCAGCAGCTTATCGGCCGGGGGGGGAACTGAAGCTTTCTTT.

The V gene is TRBV20-1, the J gene TRBJ2-1; D is unresolved. Germline values: CDR1 DFQATT, CDR2 SNEGSKA (reference sequence). V gave up 1 base and J gave up 4 bases, with 2 bases separating them. The length of the CDR3 is 11 residues. The CDR3 loop reads CSARGYNEQFF. DNA of the CDR3: TGCAGTGCTAGAGGGTACAATGAGCAGTTCTTC.

Concerning this clone itself: This same CDR3 is encoded by further DNA sequences in the sample. The chain recombines TRBV2 with TRBJ1-2, with D maybe TRBD1 (6 bases). Germline V CDR1 and CDR2: SNHLY, FYNNEI. Trimming stripped 8 bases from V and 6 bases from J, with 10 bases between. This CDR3 comprises 11 residues. CDR3 sequence: CASGRGNGYTF. Written as DNA, the CDR3 is TGTGCCAGCGGGAGGGGGAATGGCTACACCTTC.

This clone has a handful of counts. The chain is built from TRBV11-2 and TRBJ1-1; D is uncertain. The CDR3 spans 13 residues. Germline loops: CDR1 SGHAT, CDR2 FQNNGV. Trimming pared 1 base from V and 8 bases from J, leaving 11 bases between. The CDR3 sequence is CASSLGIGREAFF. DNA of the CDR3: TGTGCCAGCAGCTTAGGAATCGGGCGAGAAGCTTTCTTT.

V is TRBV28 and J is TRBJ2-3; 9 bases map to TRBD1. CDR3 length: 18 amino acids. The germline CDR1 and CDR2 sequences are MDHEN and SYDVKM. Unmatched junction bases numbered 14, after V lost 5 bases and J lost 2 bases. The CDR3: CASSPPPIGTGYTDTQYF. In DNA form, the CDR3 reads TGTGCCAGCAGTCCCCCTCCGATCGGGACAGGGTACACAGATACGCAGTATTTT.

This sequence joins TRBV5-4 and TRBJ1-6; 10 bases agree with TRBD1. Germline loops: CDR1 SGHNT, CDR2 YYREEE (reference sequence). J lost 7 bases, V lost 4 bases, and 11 bases had no gene match. CDR3 length: 17 amino acids. The CDR3 DNA follows: TGTGCCAGCAGCCACCTTGGGGCGACAGGGGGCAATTCACCCCTCCACTTT. As protein: CASSHLGATGGNSPLHF.

This chain uses TRBV5-6 with TRBJ2-1, with unresolved D. The germline V gene encodes CDR1 SGHDT and CDR2 YYEEEE. The CDR3 consists of 13 residues. With 0 bases removed from V and 7 bases from J, the gap between germline ends came to 8 bases. The CDR3 spells CASSLGAWNEQFF. Written as DNA, the CDR3 is TGTGCCAGCAGCTTGGGAGCCTGGAATGAGCAGTTCTTC.

The gene calls are TRBV15 and TRBJ1-2; 7 bases map to TRBD1. There are 14 residues in the CDR3. Germline V gene sequence: CDR1 LNHNV, CDR2 YYDKDF (reference sequence). The junction had 3 bases not matched to a gene; V was cut back by 3 bases and J by 2 bases. CDR3 sequence reads: CATSRAQGNYGYTF. The CDR3 DNA follows: TGTGCCACCAGCAGGGCACAGGGGAACTATGGCTACACCTTC.

The gene calls are TRBV19 and TRBJ1-1; TRBD1 aligns across 9 bases. Germline V gene sequence: CDR1 LNHDA, CDR2 SQIVND (reference sequence). After removal of 6 bases from V and 0 bases from J, the junction contained 8 bases not matched to a gene. This CDR3 is built from 16 residues. CDR3 residues: CASSIIQGALNTEAFF. In DNA form, the CDR3 reads TGTGCCAGTAGCATAATACAGGGGGCTTTGAACACTGAAGCTTTCTTT. Supplemented by reference TRBV19 and TRBJ1-1, the full variable domain reads DGGITQSPKYLFRKEGQNVTLSCEQNLNHDAMYWYRQDPGQGLRLIYYSQIVNDFQKGDIAEGYSVSREKKESFPLTVTSAQKNPTAFYLCASSIIQGALNTEAFFGQGTRLTVV.

The chain couples TRBV6-5 to TRBJ1-1, with D perhaps matching TRBD1 (5 bases). The ends were cut back, 5 bases at V and 7 bases at J, with 14 bases in the middle. The germline CDR1 and CDR2 sequences are MNHEY and SVGAGI. There are 13 residues in the CDR3. The chain's CDR3 is CASSRGTRGEAFF. DNA of the CDR3: TGTGCCAGCAGTCGAGGGACCCGAGGTGAAGCTTTCTTT.